The 14 T cell receptor beta chains reported below all come from one sample, sequenced in a study of T and B cells in COVID-19 patients. BIOMED2 TRB-A/B primer pools were used in multiplex TRB PCR. TCRdb used MiXCR to reprocess the multiplex PCR reads, holding one entry per CDR3 protein. The top ten hold roughly 36% of the sample, which has 4,000 to 5,000 distinct CDR3 sequences, 25% to 35% seen once. Each TRB amplification used about 250-550 ng of genomic DNA from blood. Sequences were obtained from blood. The source of these receptors is a human donor with active COVID-19.

Relative to its sample, this clonotype is medium-sized. The gene calls are TRBV19 and TRBJ1-5; TRBD1 is a possible D gene (5 bases). V was trimmed by 3 bases and J by 11 bases, leaving 20 bases between them. CDR1 is LNHDA and CDR2 is SQIVND in the germline V gene (reference sequence). The CDR3 has 15 amino acids. The CDR3 region has the DNA TGTGCCAGTAGTATTCATATGGGGGAATCAGCGACCCAGCATTTT. It specifies CASSIHMGESATQHF.

By share, this clonotype counts as medium-sized. The chain joins TRBV19 to TRBJ1-6; D gene unclear. Germline CDR1 and CDR2: LNHDA and SQIVND (reference sequence). Trimming cost V 3 bases and J 2 bases, with 11 bases left between them. The CDR3 consists of 16 residues. The CDR3 region is CASSMMGPPYNSPLHF. The CDR3 coding sequence is TGTGCCAGTAGTATGATGGGCCCTCCCTATAATTCACCCCTCCACTTT.

This clonotype was recorded a few times. The rearrangement joins TRBV19 to TRBJ1-5; 7 bases are shared with TRBD1. The germline CDR1 and CDR2 sequences are LNHDA and SQIVND (reference sequence). Trimming cost V 10 bases and J 0 bases; bases outside gene matches: 6. CDR3 size: 14 residues. CDR3 sequence (DNA): TGTGCCACCAGGACAGGTAATAGCAATCAGCCCCAGCATTTT. Protein sequence: CATRTGNSNQPQHF.

The chain links TRBV20-1 to TRBJ2-7, with 12 nucleotides matching TRBD1. There are 14 residues in the CDR3. Per the germline V gene, CDR1 is DFQATT and CDR2 is SNEGSKA (reference sequence). V shed 3 bases, J shed 2 bases, and the junction held 2 bases outside the gene matches. This CDR3 reads CSASRDRGPYEQYF. CDR3 coding DNA: TGCAGTGCTAGTCGGGACAGGGGGCCCTACGAGCAGTACTTC.

The chain links TRBV6-2 or TRBV6-3 to TRBJ2-1; 14 bases map to TRBD2. Germline V gene lookup returns CDR1 MNHEY and CDR2 SVGEGT. Unmatched junction bases numbered 10, after V lost 3 bases and J lost 9 bases. The CDR3 length is 17 residues. The CDR3 loop reads CASSYYPGTSGRGEQFF. For the CDR3, the DNA is TGTGCCAGCAGTTATTACCCAGGGACTAGCGGGAGAGGTGAGCAGTTCTTC.

This clonotype is medium-sized within its sample. The chain employs TRBV19 and TRBJ2-2; D unclear. Germline lookup yields CDR1 LNHDA and CDR2 SQIVND (reference sequence). This CDR3 has 14 amino acids. Trimming cost V 0 bases and J 3 bases, with 5 bases left between them. CDR3 in DNA: TGTGCCAGTAGTATAGATAGGGACACCGGGGAGCTGTTTTTT. Its protein product is CASSIDRDTGELFF.

V is TRBV5-1 and J is TRBJ2-1; D is uncertain. CDR1 is SGHRS, CDR2 YFSETQ, per germline. V was cut by 1 base and J by 0 bases, with 8 bases left in between. The CDR3 extends over 15 amino acids. The CDR3 is CASSLTGFSYNEQFF. As DNA, the CDR3 is TGCGCCAGCAGCTTGACGGGTTTCTCCTACAATGAGCAGTTCTTC.

This clonotype is classed as medium-sized. V gene TRBV12-3 or TRBV12-4 combines with J gene TRBJ1-1, with TRBD1 as a possible D gene (6 bases). There are 15 residues in the CDR3. Trimming left V 1 base short and J 0 bases short, with 9 bases between. The CDR3 DNA reads as TGTGCCAGCAGTTTAGAGCCAGGGGTGAACACTGAAGCTTTCTTT. Encoded protein: CASSLEPGVNTEAFF.

The chain uses TRBV11-1 and TRBJ2-5; TRBD1 might be the D (6 bases). The germline V and J ends were trimmed by 5 bases and 4 bases, with 11 bases remaining between them. The length of the CDR3 is 13 residues. Germline CDR1 reads SGHAT; CDR2 reads FQDESV (reference sequence). The CDR3 DNA reads TGTGCCAGCAGCGACAGGATAAGAGAGACCCAGTACTTC. It encodes CASSDRIRETQYF.

This clonotype was seen a handful of times. The chain uses TRBV7-9 and TRBJ1-3; TRBD1 might be the D (5 bases). This CDR3 contains 12 residues. Germline loops: CDR1 SEHNR, CDR2 FQNEAQ (reference sequence). Trimming left V 5 bases short and J 11 bases short, with 13 bases between. CDR3 region: CASSPRGGPIYF. DNA of the CDR3: TGTGCCAGCAGCCCACGTGGGGGACCCATATATTTT.

V is TRBV6-2 or TRBV6-3 and J is TRBJ1-6, with 7 bases that match TRBD1. The CDR3 has 14 amino acids. Germline assignment: CDR1 MNHEY and CDR2 SVGEGT. J lost 7 bases, V lost 4 bases, and 4 bases had no gene match. CDR3: CASSLQGRNSPLHF. The CDR3 nucleotides are TGTGCCAGCAGTTTACAGGGGCGGAATTCACCCCTCCACTTT.

This clonotype is categorized as medium-sized. CDR3 protein: CASSSTGGARLATDTQYF. The CDR3 region has the DNA TGTGCCAGCAGTTCTACCGGGGGCGCGAGACTAGCAACAGATACGCAGTATTTT. V usage is TRBV6-2 or TRBV6-3 and J usage is TRBJ2-3; a possible D gene is TRBD2 (7 bases). The length of the CDR3 is 18 residues. The ends were cut back, 4 bases at V and 3 bases at J, with 23 bases in the middle. CDR1 and CDR2 from the germline V gene are MNHEY and SVGEGT.

As for this clonotype: An end of the junction differs from the germline gene, which may be a read error. J is TRBJ1-1 and V is TRBV4-3; 7 bases fit TRBD1. There are 15 residues in the CDR3. The germline V gene encodes CDR1 LGHNA and CDR2 YSLEER. DNA for the CDR3: TGTGCCAGTCTACCGGGACAGCTTCTCGATACTGAAGCTTTCTTT. Protein sequence: CASLPGQLLDTEAFF.

This clonotype rates as medium-sized. The rearrangement links TRBV12-3 or TRBV12-4 to TRBJ2-2; D not certain. V was cut by 7 bases and J by 3 bases, with 6 bases left in between. The CDR3 sequence is 12 residues long. The CDR3 here is CASIYDTGELFF. The CDR3 DNA follows: TGTGCCAGCATTTATGACACCGGGGAGCTGTTTTTT.